The entry below describes one TCR beta chain. Under the authors' procedure: Scientists estimated how many nucleated cells there were by amplifying reference gene primers. Method: immunoSEQ multiplex PCR; TCRdb's copy keeps in-frame clones and lacks some. V, J and clone size reflect that table, while D and trimming were determined from the DNA. The sample includes 160,000 or so clones, roughly 78% of them seen just once. This sample is part of a study of blood T cell repertoires in COVID-19. At the level of the study: Specimens from acute and convalescent COVID-19 originated in the United States, Italy and Spain. Sample material is recorded as cDNA or gDNA derived from T cells, B-cell-depleted T cells, or PBMCs.

CDR1 SGHRS and CDR2 YFSETQ come from the germline V gene. The V segment lost 4 bases and the J segment 5 bases; nucleotides outside the gene matches: 8. This CDR3 region has 14 residues. The source material was peripheral blood. The TCR sequence derives from a man aged 70 or older with active or convalescent COVID-19. The chain has TRBV5-1 and TRBJ2-7, with 8 bases fitting TRBD1. Here the CDR3 DNA reads TGCGCCAGCAGCAGCGAGACAGGGGCCGACGAGCAGTACTTC. Protein sequence: CASSSETGADEQYF.